The next 16 T cell receptor beta chains were all read from a single sample in a study of a mutant IDH1 vaccine in newly diagnosed glioma. Time point specified: baseline, week 1 (first vaccination visit). Treatment: pre-vaccination baseline after standard-of-care therapy. Method: immunoSEQ multiplex PCR; TCRdb's copy keeps in-frame clones and lacks some. The sample carries about 59,000 clones, about 90% recorded once. This specimen was PBMCs, taken from a glioma patient treated with radiotherapy, temozolomide or both. These receptors were obtained from a man over 45 with glioma.

The V and J genes are TRBV19 and TRBJ1-5, with D tentatively TRBD1 (6 bases). Germline V gene sequence: CDR1 LNHDA, CDR2 SQIVND (reference sequence). There are 14 residues in the CDR3. Trimming left V 6 bases short and J 5 bases short, with 14 bases between. This chain's CDR3 is CASRPGTNHQPQHF. CDR3 bases: TGTGCCAGTAGACCTGGGACAAATCATCAGCCCCAGCATTTT.

This clone showed up just once. V gene TRBV7-9 combines with J gene TRBJ1-2; D is ambiguous. The CDR3 is 12 amino acids. Germline-derived CDR1 and CDR2 are SEHNR and FQNEAQ (reference sequence). Trimming took off 5 bases at V and 3 bases at J, with 7 bases between the two ends. CDR3 sequence reads: CASSPADYGYTF. The CDR3 bases are TGTGCCAGCAGCCCCGCGGACTATGGCTACACCTTC.

The chain uses TRBV25-1 and TRBJ2-3; maybe TRBD1 (5 bases). Trimming took off 4 bases at V and 0 bases at J, with 8 bases between the two ends. Germline CDR1 MGHDK, CDR2 SYGVNS. This CDR3 has 14 amino acids. For the CDR3, the DNA is TGTGCCAGCAGTGTGACAGTAAGCACAGATACGCAGTATTTT. The encoded protein is CASSVTVSTDTQYF. The full variable domain, with the rest looked up from reference TRBV25-1 and TRBJ2-3, is EADIYQTPRYLVIGTGKKITLECSQTMGHDKMYWYQQDPGMELHLIHYSYGVNSTEKGDLSSESTVSRIRTEHFPLTLESARPSHTSQYLCASSVTVSTDTQYFGPGTRLTVL.

The V gene is TRBV2, the J gene TRBJ1-1; possible D gene TRBD1, 5 bases. V was trimmed by 6 bases and J by 6 bases, leaving 17 bases between them. The CDR3 has 14 amino acids. CDR1 SNHLY and CDR2 FYNNEI come from the germline V gene. The CDR3 spells CASRGPVGMAEAFF. For the CDR3, the DNA is TGTGCCAGCAGGGGGCCTGTTGGGATGGCTGAAGCTTTCTTT.

The gene calls are TRBV30 and TRBJ1-5, with 8 bases matching TRBD1. The trim removed 0 bases at V and 0 bases at J, leaving 10 bases unmatched. CDR1 GTSNPN and CDR2 SVGIG come from the germline V gene (reference sequence). This CDR3 comprises 18 residues. Here the CDR3 reads CAWSVPDREVHSNQPQHF. DNA for the CDR3: TGTGCCTGGAGTGTACCGGACAGGGAGGTGCATAGCAATCAGCCCCAGCATTTT.

V is TRBV7-2 and J is TRBJ1-5; D is unclear. Trimming shortened V by 2 bases and J by 7 bases, and 9 bases separated the two germline ends. CDR3 size: 13 residues. Germline-derived CDR1 and CDR2 are SGHTA and FQGNSA. In DNA, the CDR3 is TGTGCCAGCAGCTTAACAATGGGGCAGCCCCAGCATTTT. Encoded protein: CASSLTMGQPQHF.

This rearrangement joins TRBV27 to TRBJ2-7; D is undetermined. Looked up from germline, CDR1 is MNHEY and CDR2 is SMNVEV (reference sequence). Trimming pared 2 bases from V and 2 bases from J, leaving 7 bases between. This CDR3 comprises 13 residues. As DNA, the CDR3 is TGTGCCAGCAGTTTAACTTTTCCCTACGAGCAGTACTTC. Translation: CASSLTFPYEQYF.

The chain is built from TRBV11-3 and TRBJ2-7, with D unresolved. The length of the CDR3 is 13 residues. The germline CDR1 and CDR2 sequences are SGHNT and YENEEA. V gave up 2 bases and J gave up 3 bases, with 8 bases separating them. CDR3 nucleotide sequence: TGTGCCAGCAGCTTAACCCCGAACTACGAGCAGTACTTC. This gives the protein CASSLTPNYEQYF.

The chain recombines TRBV2 with TRBJ1-2, with 11 bases that match TRBD1. With V trimmed by 4 bases and J by 7 bases, 5 bases remained unmatched. The germline CDR1 and CDR2 sequences are SNHLY and FYNNEI. This CDR3 has 14 amino acids. CDR3 region: CASSGTGGASGYTF. The CDR3 region has the DNA TGTGCCAGCAGTGGGACAGGGGGCGCATCTGGCTACACCTTC. The whole variable domain, filled in from reference TRBV2 and TRBJ1-2, reads EPEVTQTPSHQVTQMGQEVILRCVPISNHLYFYWYRQILGQKVEFLVSFYNNEISEKSEIFDDQFSVERPDGSNFTLKIRSTKLEDSAMYFCASSGTGGASGYTFGSGTRLTVV.

The rearrangement joins TRBV7-8 to TRBJ2-1; D not certain. Deletions cut 1 base from V and 10 bases from J, with 20 bases between. The CDR3 spans 16 residues. Germline CDR1 and CDR2: SGHVS and FQNEAQ. CDR3 DNA: TGTGCCAGCAGCTTAGATAGCAGGTCCCCAAATAACGAGCAGTTCTTC. It yields the protein CASSLDSRSPNNEQFF.

J is TRBJ2-7 and V is TRBV2; 8 bases fit TRBD2. After removal of 6 bases from V and 2 bases from J, the junction contained 0 bases not matched to a gene. The CDR3 contains 12 residues. In germline, CDR1 is SNHLY, CDR2 FYNNEI. CDR3 nucleotides: TGTGCCAGCAGGGGACTAGCCTACGAGCAGTACTTC. This gives the protein CASRGLAYEQYF.

The V and J genes are TRBV28 and TRBJ1-1; D unclear. The germline V gene has CDR1 MDHEN and CDR2 SYDVKM. Trimming pared 9 bases from V and 4 bases from J, leaving 15 bases between. The CDR3 length is 13 residues. The CDR3 loop reads CASERRVGTEAFF. The CDR3 DNA sequence: TGTGCCAGTGAGAGGAGGGTGGGCACTGAAGCTTTCTTT. Full variable domain (missing parts from reference TRBV28 and TRBJ1-1): DVKVTQSSRYLVKRTGEKVFLECVQDMDHENMFWYRQDPGLGLRLIYFSYDVKMKEKGDIPEGYSVSREKKERFSLILESASTNQTSMYLCASERRVGTEAFFGQGTRLTVV.

V usage is TRBV9 and J usage is TRBJ2-5; 14 bases align to TRBD2. CDR1 SGDLS and CDR2 YYNGEE come from the germline V gene. V gave up 4 bases and J gave up 5 bases; unmatched junction bases: 7. The CDR3 extends over 16 amino acids. CDR3 coding DNA: TGTGCCAGCAGCCCTAGGACTAGCGGGGGGATGGAGACCCAGTACTTC. This sequence encodes CASSPRTSGGMETQYF.

This rearrangement joins TRBV5-1 to TRBJ2-5; 7 bases fit TRBD1. CDR1 is SGHRS, CDR2 YFSETQ, per germline. This CDR3 comprises 15 residues. Unmatched junction bases numbered 6, after V lost 3 bases and J lost 1 base. In DNA, the CDR3 is TGCGCCAGCAGCTCCGGACAGGACTCCCAAGAGACCCAGTACTTC. Residues: CASSSGQDSQETQYF.

This CDR3 is CASSAQGRSSGANVLTF. The CDR3 bases are TGTGCCAGCAGCGCACAGGGCCGGAGCTCTGGGGCCAACGTCCTGACTTTC. The chain links TRBV9 to TRBJ2-6, with TRBD1 as a possible D gene (6 bases). V was trimmed by 3 bases and J by 0 bases, leaving 13 bases between them. The CDR3 length is 17 residues. CDR1 and CDR2 (germline): SGDLS, YYNGEE.

CDR3 protein: CASSDRQRGEKLFF. In DNA form, the CDR3 reads TGTGCCAGCAGTGATAGGCAAAGGGGCGAAAAACTGTTTTTT. This sequence joins TRBV6-1 and TRBJ1-4, with D possibly TRBD1 on 5 matching bases. The CDR3 is 14 amino acids. V lost 3 bases, J lost 8 bases, and 13 bases lay in between. From germline, CDR1 is MNHNS and CDR2 SASEGT.